This TCR beta chain was recovered during a study of blood T cell repertoires in COVID-19. Across the study: Samples representing acute and convalescent COVID-19 were sourced from the United States, Italy and Spain.

In the original workflow: Amplification of reference gene primers provided the estimated nucleated cell counts. Repertoires were generated with immunoSEQ multiplex PCR, while TCRdb's copy carries only in-frame clones and drops some. V, J and clone size are taken as reported in that table, and D and trimming were inferred from the DNA itself. In the table there are 110,000 to 150,000 clones, approximately 84% of which are singletons. Input material: peripheral blood. This TCR came from a human donor in a cohort sampled during active COVID-19.

The CDR3 DNA sequence: TGTGCCAGCAGTGGCAGGGCCACCGGGGAGCTGTTTTTT. Protein product: CASSGRATGELFF. J is TRBJ2-2 and V is TRBV2, with D possibly TRBD1 on 5 matching bases. V gave up 4 bases and J gave up 4 bases, with 7 bases separating them. The CDR3 totals 13 residues. Germline V CDR1 and CDR2: SNHLY, FYNNEI.